Included here is one T cell receptor (beta chain) sequence, with context. Its target is not known. The data stem from a study of T cell responses to AZD1222 COVID-19 vaccine. General observations from the study: Among the donors, most were white British and more were female, and clonal diversity was possibly underestimated. No day 14 peak samples; only post-peak repertoires were characterized. An increase in Spike-specific TCR breadth and depth was observed after two AZD1222 doses. Vaccine-related CD4 TCRs covered spike, predominating at 160-218 and 743-854.

The protocol was immunoSEQ multiplex PCR, while the TCRdb copy is restricted to in-frame clones and leaves out a portion. The sample has over 95,000 clones, roughly 89% seen once. CDR1 and CDR2 (germline): SEHNR, FQNEAQ (reference sequence). The CDR3 has 13 amino acids. V was trimmed by 1 base and J by 0 bases, leaving 3 bases between them. This rearrangement joins TRBV7-9 to TRBJ1-1; D gene unclear. This sample comprised peripheral blood, obtained on day 0 of AZD1222 vaccination. This receptor was taken from an adult in good health. CDR3 sequence: CASSLEVNTEAFF. Here the CDR3 DNA reads TGTGCCAGCAGCTTAGAGGTGAACACTGAAGCTTTCTTT.